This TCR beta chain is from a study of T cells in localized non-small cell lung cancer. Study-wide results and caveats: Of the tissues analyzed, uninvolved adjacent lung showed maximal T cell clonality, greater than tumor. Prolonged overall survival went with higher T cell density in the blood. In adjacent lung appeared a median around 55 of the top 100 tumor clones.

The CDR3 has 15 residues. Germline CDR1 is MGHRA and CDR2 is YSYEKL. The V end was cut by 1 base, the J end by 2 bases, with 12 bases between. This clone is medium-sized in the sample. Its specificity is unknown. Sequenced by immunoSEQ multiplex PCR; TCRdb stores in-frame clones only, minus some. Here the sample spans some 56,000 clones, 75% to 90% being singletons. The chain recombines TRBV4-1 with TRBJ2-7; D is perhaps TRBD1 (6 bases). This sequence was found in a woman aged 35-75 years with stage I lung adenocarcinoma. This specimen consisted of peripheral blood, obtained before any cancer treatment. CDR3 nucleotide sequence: TGCGCCAGCAGCCAAGTTCAGGGGCGCCCCTACGAGCAGTACTTC. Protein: CASSQVQGRPYEQYF.